Listed below are T cell receptor beta chains from one sample, sequenced in a study of OX40 agonist ivuxolimab in advanced cancers. TCRdb keeps only in-frame clones here, not all; method: immunoSEQ multiplex PCR. The sample shows more than 50,000 clones, 60% to 80% of them seen only once. The sequences come from CD4+ or CD8+ T cells sorted from blood, collected in a trial of the OX40 agonist ivuxolimab. The receptors here all came from an adult with an advanced solid tumor such as melanoma, head and neck, liver or kidney cancer. CDR3s include the opening cysteine and the closing phenylalanine or tryptophan. A D gene is named only where the DNA matches it firmly. For some rows the clone size is stated as once, few or many, or as a class when expanded; others skip it.

. | TRBJ2-3 | TRBV2 | once | TGTGCCAGCAGGGAGCGGGACAGATACACAGATACGCAGTATTTT | CASRERDRYTDTQYF
TRBD1 | TRBJ1-5 | TRBV19 | once | TGTGCCAGTAGTAACCCAGGGGGCTACGGGAGCAATCAGCCCCAGCATTTT | CASSNPGGYGSNQPQHF
TRBD1 | TRBJ1-2 | TRBV29-1 | . | TGCAGCGCCATGAGGACAGGACTCTATGGCTACACCTTC | CSAMRTGLYGYTF
. | TRBJ2-3 | TRBV6-4 | . | TGTGCCAGCAGTGCTAGGGGGAGCACAGATACGCAGTATTTT | CASSARGSTDTQYF
TRBD2 | TRBJ2-7 | TRBV28 | . | TGTGCCAGCAGTCCCCCAGGGACTAAATGGGAGCAGTACTTC | CASSPPGTKWEQYF
TRBD1 | TRBJ2-7 | TRBV2 | . | TGTGCCACCCGAAGGGACAGTTACGAGCAGTACTTC | CATRRDSYEQYF
TRBD1 | TRBJ2-5 | TRBV4-3 | . | TGCGCCAGCAGCTATAGCAGACAGGGAGAGACCCAGTACTTC | CASSYSRQGETQYF
. | TRBJ2-1 | TRBV5-1 | few | TGCGCCAGCAGCGCGGGAAGGGGTGAGCAGTTCTTC | CASSAGRGEQFF
. | TRBJ1-4 | TRBV7-8 | . | TGTGCCAGCAGCGCTATCTCCGGGACCGGTGAAAAACTGTTTTTT | CASSAISGTGEKLFF
TRBD2 | TRBJ2-2 | TRBV4-1 | . | TGCGCCAGCAGCCTCACCGGGACTAGCCTCGACACCGGGGAGCTGTTTTTT | CASSLTGTSLDTGELFF
TRBD1 | TRBJ1-5 | TRBV18 | few | TGTGCCAGCTCAGCAAGACAGGGGGCGAGGGGCAATCAGCCCCAGCATTTT | CASSARQGARGNQPQHF
. | TRBJ2-2 | TRBV7-2 | . | TGTGCCAGCAGCACAGAAGGGGGGGACACCGGGGAGCTGTTTTTT | CASSTEGGDTGELFF
. | TRBJ1-1 | TRBV18 | . | TGTGCCAGCTCACCACCCGGACAGAGAATGAACACTGAAGCTTTCTTT | CASSPPGQRMNTEAFF
. | TRBJ2-3 | TRBV5-1 | once | TGCGCCAGCAGCTTGACAGGGTCGCCAGATACGCAGTATTTT | CASSLTGSPDTQYF
TRBD1 | TRBJ2-1 | TRBV19 | . | TGTGCCAGTAGTCCCTGGGGACAGGGTACGAATGAGCAGTTCTTC | CASSPWGQGTNEQFF
TRBD1 | TRBJ1-1 | TRBV5-4 | . | TGTGCCAGCAGCTTGCCAGGTAGGGGGCCCCTGACTGAAGCTTTCTTT | CASSLPGRGPLTEAFF
. | TRBJ1-3 | TRBV9 | . | TGTGCCAGCAGCGTAGGCGGCCGTAACCCCTCTGGAAACACCATATATTTT | CASSVGGRNPSGNTIYF
TRBD2 | TRBJ2-2 | TRBV27 | . | TGTGCCAGCACTTCAATGGGAGGGGCGAACACCGGGGAGCTGTTTTTT | CASTSMGGANTGELFF
. | TRBJ2-1 | TRBV20-1 | . | TGCAGTGCTAGTTTCGGATTTGAGCAGTTCTTC | CSASFGFEQFF
TRBD2 | TRBJ2-1 | TRBV29-1 | . | TGCAGCGTTAGACTAGCGGGGGCAGAGAATGAGCAGTTCTTC | CSVRLAGAENEQFF
. | TRBJ1-5 | TRBV27 | . | TGTGCCAGCGTCGAAACAGGGAACCCTAGCAATCAGCCCCAGCATTTT | CASVETGNPSNQPQHF
TRBD2 | TRBJ2-7 | TRBV6-5 | . | TGTGCCAGCAGTTCCCTGACTAGCGGGAGTTACGAGCAGTACTTC | CASSSLTSGSYEQYF
. | TRBJ1-2 | TRBV5-1 | . | TGCGCCAGCAGCTTAGGGGTTCTCTATGGCTACACCTTC | CASSLGVLYGYTF